This T cell receptor beta chain originates from a study of blood T cell repertoires in COVID-19. About the research overall: Samples of COVID-19 (acute and convalescent) were obtained from the United States, Italy and Spain.

Original methodology: It was from reference gene primer amplification that nucleated cell counts were estimated. Some clones are missing from TCRdb's copy, which holds only in-frame ones; the method was immunoSEQ multiplex PCR. V and J calls and clone size are given by that table; D and trimming were obtained from the DNA. The table records 65,000 or so clones, roughly four fifths of them present only once. CDR1 and CDR2 (germline): KGHSH, LQKENI. This CDR3 is built from 15 residues. V gave up 5 bases and J gave up 8 bases, with 21 bases separating them. The rearrangement uses TRBV18 and TRBJ1-2, with D unclear. The origin of this receptor is a woman aged 50 to 65 with active or convalescent COVID-19. The source material was peripheral blood. In DNA, the CDR3 is TGTGCCAGCTCATCGACTGTTCTCCCAGCGAAAGGCTACACCTTC. Encoded protein: CASSSTVLPAKGYTF. Combining the CDR3 with reference TRBV18 and TRBJ1-2 gives the whole variable domain NAGVMQNPRHLVRRRGQEARLRCSPMKGHSHVYWYRQLPEEGLKFMVYLQKENIIDESGMPKERFSAEFPKEGPSILRIQQVVRGDSAAYFCASSSTVLPAKGYTFGSGTRLTVV.